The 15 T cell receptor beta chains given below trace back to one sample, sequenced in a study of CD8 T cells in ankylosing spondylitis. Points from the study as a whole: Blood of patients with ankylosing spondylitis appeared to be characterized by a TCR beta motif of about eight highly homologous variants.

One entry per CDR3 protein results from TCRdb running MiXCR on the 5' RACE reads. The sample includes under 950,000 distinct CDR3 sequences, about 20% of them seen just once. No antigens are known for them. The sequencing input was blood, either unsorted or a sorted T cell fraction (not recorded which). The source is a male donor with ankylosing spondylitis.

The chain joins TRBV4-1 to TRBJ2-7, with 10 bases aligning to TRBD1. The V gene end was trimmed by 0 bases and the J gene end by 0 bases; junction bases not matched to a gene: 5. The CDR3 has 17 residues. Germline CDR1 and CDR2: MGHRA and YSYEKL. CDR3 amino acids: CASSQEPWTGGSYEQYF. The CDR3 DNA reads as TGCGCCAGCAGCCAAGAGCCCTGGACAGGGGGCTCCTACGAGCAGTACTTC.

The DNA of the CDR3 is TGCAGTGCTAGAGATGGCGGTAGGACAGGGGCTGGAAACACCATATATTTT. Protein product: CSARDGGRTGAGNTIYF. The rearrangement links TRBV20-1 to TRBJ1-3, with 9 bases lining up with TRBD1. Germline V CDR1 and CDR2: DFQATT, SNEGSKA (reference sequence). J gave up 2 bases and V 0 bases, and 8 bases lay outside the gene matches. The CDR3 has 17 residues.

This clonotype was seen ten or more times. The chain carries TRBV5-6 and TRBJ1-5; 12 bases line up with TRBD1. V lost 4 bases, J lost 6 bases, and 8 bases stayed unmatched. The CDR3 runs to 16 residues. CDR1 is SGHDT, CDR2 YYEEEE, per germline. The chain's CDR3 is CASSISGTGGVQPQHF. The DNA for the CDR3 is TGTGCCAGCAGCATATCCGGGACAGGGGGCGTTCAGCCCCAGCATTTT.

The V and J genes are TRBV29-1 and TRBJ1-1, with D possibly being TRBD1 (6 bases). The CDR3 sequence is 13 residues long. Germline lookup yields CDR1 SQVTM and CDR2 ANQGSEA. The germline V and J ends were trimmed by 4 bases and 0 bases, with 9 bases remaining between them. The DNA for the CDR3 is TGCAGCGTTGTGAAGGGGGTGAACACTGAAGCTTTCTTT. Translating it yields CSVVKGVNTEAFF.

CDR3 nucleotide sequence: TGTGCCAGCAGCCCCTTTACCGGGGAGCTGTTTTTT. Encoded protein: CASSPFTGELFF. The V call is TRBV9, the J call TRBJ2-2; unclear D gene. Per the germline V gene, CDR1 is SGDLS and CDR2 is YYNGEE. V was clipped by 4 bases and J by 5 bases, with 6 bases between them. This CDR3 has 12 residues.

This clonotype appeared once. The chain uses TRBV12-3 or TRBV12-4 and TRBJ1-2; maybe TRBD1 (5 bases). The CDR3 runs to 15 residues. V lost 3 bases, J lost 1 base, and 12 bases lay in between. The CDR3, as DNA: TGTGCCAGCAGTTTTGGAGGGGAATTTAACTATGGCTACACCTTC. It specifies CASSFGGEFNYGYTF.

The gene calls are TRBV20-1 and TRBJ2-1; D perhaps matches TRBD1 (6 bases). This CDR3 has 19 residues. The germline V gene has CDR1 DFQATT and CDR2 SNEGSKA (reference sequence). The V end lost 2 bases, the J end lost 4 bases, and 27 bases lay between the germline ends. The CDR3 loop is CSARLPSSTGLSGYNEQFF. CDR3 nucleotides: TGCAGTGCTAGACTCCCCTCTTCGACAGGTCTCTCGGGTTACAATGAGCAGTTCTTC.

For the CDR3, the DNA is TGCAGTGCTAGCCGGTCGGATACGCAGTATTTT. Translated: CSASRSDTQYF. The rearrangement joins TRBV20-1 to TRBJ2-3, with D unclear. There are 11 residues in the CDR3. CDR1 is DFQATT, CDR2 SNEGSKA, per germline (reference sequence). V gave up 3 bases and J gave up 6 bases, with 7 bases separating them.

The CDR3 DNA reads as TGCAGTGCTAGACCGATACTAGCAGGGGTCGCAGAGACCCAGTACTTC. Residues: CSARPILAGVAETQYF. This chain connects TRBV20-1 to TRBJ2-5; D possibly matches TRBD1 or TRBD2 (6 bases each). Germline V gives CDR1 DFQATT, CDR2 SNEGSKA (reference sequence). The CDR3 runs to 16 residues. V dropped 2 bases and J dropped 4 bases, with 20 bases sitting between them.

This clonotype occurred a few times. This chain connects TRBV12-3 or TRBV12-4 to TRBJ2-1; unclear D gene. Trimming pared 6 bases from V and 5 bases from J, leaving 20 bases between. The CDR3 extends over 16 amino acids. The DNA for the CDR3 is TGTGCCAGCAGGCCCCAGTCAACTCGGCACAACAATGAGCAGTTCTTC. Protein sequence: CASRPQSTRHNNEQFF.

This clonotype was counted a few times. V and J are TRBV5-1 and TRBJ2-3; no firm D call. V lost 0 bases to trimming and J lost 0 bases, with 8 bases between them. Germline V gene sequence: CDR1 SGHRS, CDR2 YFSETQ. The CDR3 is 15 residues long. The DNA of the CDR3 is TGCGCCAGCAGCTTGGGTACACAGAGCACAGATACGCAGTATTTT. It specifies CASSLGTQSTDTQYF.

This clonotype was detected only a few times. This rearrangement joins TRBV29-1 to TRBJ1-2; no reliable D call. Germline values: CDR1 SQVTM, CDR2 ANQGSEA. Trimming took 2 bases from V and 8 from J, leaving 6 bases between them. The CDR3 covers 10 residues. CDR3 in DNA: TGCAGCGTTGAAATTGACGGCTACACCTTC. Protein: CSVEIDGYTF.

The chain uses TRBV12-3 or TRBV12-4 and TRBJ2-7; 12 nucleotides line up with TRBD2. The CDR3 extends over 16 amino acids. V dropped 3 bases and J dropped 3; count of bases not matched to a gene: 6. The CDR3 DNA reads TGTGCCAGCAGTTTTGGACTAGCGGGATCCCTCTACGAGCAGTACTTC. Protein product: CASSFGLAGSLYEQYF.

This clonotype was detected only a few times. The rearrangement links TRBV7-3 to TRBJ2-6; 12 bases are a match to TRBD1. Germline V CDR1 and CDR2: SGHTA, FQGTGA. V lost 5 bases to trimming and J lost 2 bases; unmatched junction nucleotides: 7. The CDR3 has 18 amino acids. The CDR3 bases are TGTGCCAGCAGCCCGACCGGGACAGGGGGCGCTGGGGCCAACGTCCTGACTTTC. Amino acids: CASSPTGTGGAGANVLTF.

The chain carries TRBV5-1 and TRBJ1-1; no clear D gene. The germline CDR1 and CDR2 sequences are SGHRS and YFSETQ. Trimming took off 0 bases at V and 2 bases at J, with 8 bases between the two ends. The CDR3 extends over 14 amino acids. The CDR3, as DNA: TGCGCCAGCAGCTTGGAACTCTTAAACACTGAAGCTTTCTTT. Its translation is CASSLELLNTEAFF. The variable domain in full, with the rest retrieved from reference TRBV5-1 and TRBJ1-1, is KAGVTQTPRYLIKTRGQQVTLSCSPISGHRSVSWYQQTPGQGLQFLFEYFSETQRNKGNFPGRFSGRQFSNSRSEMNVSTLELGDSALYLCASSLELLNTEAFFGQGTRLTVV.